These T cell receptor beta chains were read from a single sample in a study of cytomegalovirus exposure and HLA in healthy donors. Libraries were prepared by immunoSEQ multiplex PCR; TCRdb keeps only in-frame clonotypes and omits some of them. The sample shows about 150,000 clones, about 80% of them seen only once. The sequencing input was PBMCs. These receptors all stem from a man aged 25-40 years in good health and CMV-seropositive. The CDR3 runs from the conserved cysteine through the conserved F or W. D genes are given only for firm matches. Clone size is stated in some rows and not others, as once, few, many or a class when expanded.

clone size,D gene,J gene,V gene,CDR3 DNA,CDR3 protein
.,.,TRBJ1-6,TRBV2,TGTGCCAGCAGTGATAGTCCACCCCTCCACTTT,CASSDSPPLHF
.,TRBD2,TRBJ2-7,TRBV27,TGTGCCAGCAGTCCTACCCCTGGGACTAGGGGCTCCTACGAGCAGTACTTC,CASSPTPGTRGSYEQYF
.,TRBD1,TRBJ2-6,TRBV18,TGTGCCAGCTCAACACAGGGGCTAACGGGGGCCAACGTCCTGACTTTC,CASSTQGLTGANVLTF
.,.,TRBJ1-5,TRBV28,TGTGCCAGCACCTCCCCCAGGGGGCCCCAGCATTTT,CASTSPRGPQHF
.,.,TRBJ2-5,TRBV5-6,TGTGCCAGCAGTATCCGCGGGAACCAAGAGACCCAGTACTTC,CASSIRGNQETQYF
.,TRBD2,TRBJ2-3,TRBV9,TGTGCCAGCAGCGGGAGCGGGGTACGGACAGATACGCAGTATTTT,CASSGSGVRTDTQYF
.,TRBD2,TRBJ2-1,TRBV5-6,TGTGCCAGCAGCTTTGGCGGGGGGCCCTACAATGAGCAGTTCTTC,CASSFGGGPYNEQFF
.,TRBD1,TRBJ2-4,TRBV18,TGTGCCAGCTCACCCGGGACAGGGGGCGAAAACATTCAGTACTTC,CASSPGTGGENIQYF
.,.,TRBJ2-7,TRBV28,TGTGCCAGCAGCCCAACAGGGACGCACGAGCAGTACTTC,CASSPTGTHEQYF
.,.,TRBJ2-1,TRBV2,TGTGCCAGCACCCAGGGCCTGTCGAATGAGCAGTTCTTC,CASTQGLSNEQFF
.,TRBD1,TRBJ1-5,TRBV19,TGTGCCAGTAGTATTTGGTTTAAAGACAGGGAAGGGCAGCCCCAGCATTTT,CASSIWFKDREGQPQHF
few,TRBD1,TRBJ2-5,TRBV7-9,TGTGCCAGCAGCCTCGGGACAGGGGGCGTCCCGGCCCAGTACTTC,CASSLGTGGVPAQYF
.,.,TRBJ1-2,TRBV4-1,TGCGCCAGCAGCCAAGGCCACCCGGGGGGGCGAGTCTATGGCTACACCTTC,CASSQGHPGGRVYGYTF
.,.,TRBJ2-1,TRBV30,TGTGCCTGGAGTGTACGGTACCGCAATGAGCAGTTCTTC,CAWSVRYRNEQFF
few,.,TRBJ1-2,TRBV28,TGTGCCAGCAGTTTAACAGGGAGTAGGATCAACACCTTC,CASSLTGSRINTF
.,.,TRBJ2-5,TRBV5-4,TGTGCCAGCAGCTTGAGGGAGAAAGAGACCCAGTACTTC,CASSLREKETQYF
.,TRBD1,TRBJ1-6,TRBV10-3,TGTGCCATCAGCACCGGGACAGGGGAAAATTCACCCCTCCACTTT,CAISTGTGENSPLHF
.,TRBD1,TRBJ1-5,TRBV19,TGTGCCAGTACAAATCGTTGGGCCTACGGACAGGGAAATCAGCCCCAGCATTTT,CASTNRWAYGQGNQPQHF
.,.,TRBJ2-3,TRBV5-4,TGTGCCAGCAGCTTACGGGCGGGGAAGACAGATACGCAGTATTTT,CASSLRAGKTDTQYF
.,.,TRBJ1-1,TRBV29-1,TGCAGCGTTTCTCCAGTCCCGAACACTGAAGCTTTCTTT,CSVSPVPNTEAFF
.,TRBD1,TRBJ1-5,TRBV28,TGTGCCAGCAGAAACCACGGGACAGGGGTTCGGAGCAATCAGCCCCAGCATTTT,CASRNHGTGVRSNQPQHF
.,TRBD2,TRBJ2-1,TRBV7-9,TGTGCCAGCAGCGCTGGACTAGCGGGAATCTACAATGAGCAGTTCTTC,CASSAGLAGIYNEQFF
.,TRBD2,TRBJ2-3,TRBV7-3,TGTGCCAGCAGCACTAGCGGGAGCACAGATACGCAGTATTTT,CASSTSGSTDTQYF
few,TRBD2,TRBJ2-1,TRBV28,TGTGCCAGCAGCCGTAGCGGGTACAATGAGCAGTTCTTC,CASSRSGYNEQFF
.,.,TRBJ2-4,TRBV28,TGTGCCAGCAGCCTACAGGGCTGGGCCAAAAACATTCAGTACTTC,CASSLQGWAKNIQYF
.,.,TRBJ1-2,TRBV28,TGTGCCACCCTAAAAGGGAGGGGGGGCGCATTTGGCTACACCTTC,CATLKGRGGAFGYTF
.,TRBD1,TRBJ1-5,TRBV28,TGTGCCAGCAGTTTACCCACAGGGGGTCCGCAGCCCCAGCATTTT,CASSLPTGGPQPQHF
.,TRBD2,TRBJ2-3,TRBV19,TGTGCCAGCGGACTAGCGGGAGACTCAGGTACGCAGTATTTT,CASGLAGDSGTQYF
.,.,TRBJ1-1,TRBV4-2,TGTGCCAGCAGCCCTGGACTCACGAACACTGAAGCTTTCTTT,CASSPGLTNTEAFF
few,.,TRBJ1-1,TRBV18,TGTGCCAGCTCACCACAACAGCCCCCGAACACTGAAGCTTTCTTT,CASSPQQPPNTEAFF
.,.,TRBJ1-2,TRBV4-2,TGTGCCAGCAGCCAAGCAGGATTGGGCTATGGCTACACCTTC,CASSQAGLGYGYTF
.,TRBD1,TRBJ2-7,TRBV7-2,TGTGCCAGCAGCTTAGGACAGGGGGTCGAGCAGTACTTC,CASSLGQGVEQYF
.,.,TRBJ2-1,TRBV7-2,TGTGCCAGCAGCTCCTCTAGCAATGAGCAGTTCTTC,CASSSSSNEQFF
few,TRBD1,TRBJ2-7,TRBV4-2,TGTGCCAGCAGCCGAGGGACAGGGGGTGGCGAGCAGTACTTC,CASSRGTGGGEQYF
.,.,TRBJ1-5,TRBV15,TGTGCCACCAGCAGCGAACAGGCAAATCAGCCCCAGCATTTT,CATSSEQANQPQHF
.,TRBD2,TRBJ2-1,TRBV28,TGTGCCAGCAGAGGACTAGCGGGTGGGTCCTACAATGAGCAGTTCTTC,CASRGLAGGSYNEQFF
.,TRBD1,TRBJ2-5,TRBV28,TGTGCCAGCAGTTTGTCGGACAGGGGAGGAAAGACCCAGTACTTC,CASSLSDRGGKTQYF
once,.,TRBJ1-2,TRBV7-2,TGTGCCAGCAGCTTAGGACAAAATAACTATGGCTACACCTTC,CASSLGQNNYGYTF
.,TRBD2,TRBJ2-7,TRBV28,TGTGCCAGCAGCGATACCCACTCGGGACTAGCGGGAGGGCCCTACGAGCAGTACTTC,CASSDTHSGLAGGPYEQYF
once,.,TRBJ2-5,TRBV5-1,TGCGCCAGCAGCCCATTAGGGGCACGGCAAGAGACCCAGTACTTC,CASSPLGARQETQYF
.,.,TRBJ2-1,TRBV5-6,TGTGCCAGCAGCTTACAGGGATTCGAGCAGTTCTTC,CASSLQGFEQFF